This T cell receptor (beta chain) was sequenced in a study of blood T cell repertoires in COVID-19. Across the whole study: T cells, B-cell-depleted T cells, or PBMCs provided the cDNA or gDNA that served as material.

Per the germline V gene, CDR1 is SNHLY and CDR2 is FYNNEI. This CDR3 has 13 amino acids. V lost 5 bases, J lost 6 bases, and 4 bases stayed unmatched. In the original processing: Amplifying reference gene primers gave estimates of nucleated cell counts. Clones were sequenced by immunoSEQ multiplex PCR, and TCRdb holds only the in-frame ones, with some missing. D and trimming were read from the DNA, whereas the V and J calls and clone size are those reported in that table. The sample contains around 620,000 clones, 80% to 90% of which appear only once. This receptor was identified in a woman aged 18-30 years with acute or convalescent COVID-19. The J gene is TRBJ1-2, the V gene TRBV2, with 9 bases aligning to TRBD1. The sequenced sample consisted of peripheral blood. The CDR3 sequence is CASSQQGADGYTF. CDR3 sequence (DNA): TGTGCCAGCAGTCAACAGGGGGCTGATGGCTACACCTTC.